This T cell receptor (beta chain) originates from a study of a mutant IDH1 vaccine in newly diagnosed glioma. Profiling relied on immunoSEQ multiplex PCR, and the TCRdb table lists in-frame clones only, not all of them. The table lists some 30,000 clones, 88% of them singletons. The time point denotes: week 23, last vaccination. Topical imiquimod accompanied each vaccine dose, which consisted of 300 ug of mutant IDH1 20-mer peptide. To note about this clone: Its antigen is not identified.

The CDR3 loop spans 18 amino acids. The V gene's germline CDR1 is SGHDT and CDR2 YYEEEE. With 1 base removed from V and 1 base from J, the gap between germline ends came to 17 bases. This TCR was recovered from a man aged 40-49 years with glioma. The material was PBMCs, obtained from a glioma patient whose treatment included an IDH1 peptide vaccine. The chain employs TRBV5-6 and TRBJ2-2; D ambiguous. The CDR3 protein is CASSLLGDRSGNTGELFF. CDR3 sequence (DNA): TGTGCCAGCAGCTTGTTAGGAGACCGTTCGGGGAACACCGGGGAGCTGTTTTTT. The variable domain in full, with the rest retrieved from reference TRBV5-6 and TRBJ2-2, is DAGVTQSPTHLIKTRGQQVTLRCSPKSGHDTVSWYQQALGQGPQFIFQYYEEEERQRGNFPDRFSGHQFPNYSSELNVNALLLGDSALYLCASSLLGDRSGNTGELFFGEGSRLTVL.